Below, 32 T cell receptor beta chains from the same sample are listed, as sequenced in a study of blood T cell repertoires in COVID-19. Profiling relied on immunoSEQ multiplex PCR, and the TCRdb table lists in-frame clones only, not all of them. This sample has a few hundred thousand clones, with around nine tenths found just once. Sequenced: peripheral blood. All receptors derive from a man aged 60-69 years with acute or convalescent COVID-19.

The J gene is TRBJ2-7, the V gene TRBV9; 12 bases match TRBD1. This CDR3 spans 17 amino acids. Trimming cost V 3 bases and J 6 bases; bases outside gene matches: 13. Germline lookup yields CDR1 SGDLS and CDR2 YYNGEE. The CDR3 region is CASSEGAPGQGAAEQYF. In DNA form, the CDR3 reads TGTGCCAGCAGCGAGGGGGCCCCGGGACAGGGGGCGGCCGAGCAGTACTTC.

This clone was detected once. The chain links TRBV24-1 to TRBJ2-5; 10 bases align to TRBD2. Looked up from germline, CDR1 is KGHDR and CDR2 is SFDVKD. The V gene end was trimmed by 4 bases and the J gene end by 5 bases; junction bases not matched to a gene: 12. The CDR3 has 17 residues. This CDR3 is CATSDPKAGGSGETQYF. Here the CDR3 DNA reads TGTGCCACCAGTGACCCAAAAGCGGGGGGGTCTGGGGAGACCCAGTACTTC.

V is TRBV6-2 or TRBV6-3 and J is TRBJ1-3; TRBD1 is a possible D gene (5 bases). The germline V gene encodes CDR1 MNHEY and CDR2 SVGEGT. This CDR3 is built from 16 residues. Trimming took off 0 bases at V and 2 bases at J, with 11 bases between the two ends. The CDR3 is CASSYSAGVAGNTIYF. Here the CDR3 DNA reads TGTGCCAGCAGTTACTCGGCGGGGGTTGCTGGAAACACCATATATTTT.

V gene TRBV27 combines with J gene TRBJ2-7; D is undetermined. Trimming removed 0 bases at V and 0 bases at J, with 9 bases between. Germline V lookup: CDR1 MNHEY, CDR2 SMNVEV (reference sequence). The CDR3 consists of 15 residues. CDR3 nucleotides: TGTGCCAGCAGTTTATCTGATTTCGGCTCCTACGAGCAGTACTTC. Amino acid sequence: CASSLSDFGSYEQYF.

The V call is TRBV6-5, the J call TRBJ1-2, with a weak D call TRBD1 (6 bases). The germline gives CDR1 MNHEY, CDR2 SVGAGI. This CDR3 spans 14 amino acids. The V and J ends lost 3 bases and 7 bases respectively, with 15 bases between them. The CDR3 spells CASSYADSRSGYTF. For the CDR3, the DNA is TGTGCCAGCAGTTATGCGGACAGCCGGAGTGGCTACACCTTC.

The V and J genes are TRBV2 and TRBJ1-2; D unresolved. Germline CDR1 reads SNHLY; CDR2 reads FYNNEI. The V end was cut by 7 bases, the J end by 7 bases, with 13 bases between. CDR3 size: 12 residues. CDR3 in amino acids: CASIFGGGGYTF. The CDR3 bases are TGTGCCAGCATCTTCGGCGGAGGTGGCTACACCTTC. The whole variable domain, filled in from reference TRBV2 and TRBJ1-2, reads EPEVTQTPSHQVTQMGQEVILRCVPISNHLYFYWYRQILGQKVEFLVSFYNNEISEKSEIFDDQFSVERPDGSNFTLKIRSTKLEDSAMYFCASIFGGGGYTFGSGTRLTVV.

The J gene is TRBJ1-1, the V gene TRBV5-5; D is possibly TRBD1 (5 bases). Germline lookup yields CDR1 SGHKS and CDR2 YYEKEE (reference sequence). V was trimmed by 6 bases and J by 10 bases, leaving 13 bases between them. The CDR3 is 11 amino acids. CDR3 residues: CASTSPGVAFF. CDR3 DNA sequence: TGTGCCAGCACCAGCCCGGGGGTAGCTTTCTTT.

This clone was seen a few times. This chain's CDR3 is CASISDRGNSPLHF. CDR3 DNA sequence: TGTGCCAGCATATCGGACAGGGGGAATTCACCCCTCCACTTT. The V gene is TRBV6-5, the J gene TRBJ1-6, with TRBD1 matching over 10 bases. Germline V lookup: CDR1 MNHEY, CDR2 SVGAGI. The CDR3 runs to 14 residues. Trimming cost V 7 bases and J 7 bases; bases outside gene matches: 4.

V usage is TRBV6-2 or TRBV6-3 and J usage is TRBJ2-1; tentative D call: TRBD2 (5 bases). Trimming took off 2 bases at V and 2 bases at J, with 19 bases between the two ends. Germline V gene sequence: CDR1 MNHEY, CDR2 SVGEGT. CDR3 length: 18 amino acids. The CDR3 sequence: CASSYTMTGSRAYNEQFF. The CDR3 DNA follows: TGTGCCAGCAGTTACACAATGACGGGGTCCCGGGCCTACAATGAGCAGTTCTTC.

The genes are TRBV15 and TRBJ2-2; tentative D call: TRBD1 (6 bases). This CDR3 is 17 amino acids long. V was clipped by 3 bases and J by 5 bases, with 19 bases between them. Germline V gene lookup returns CDR1 LNHNV and CDR2 YYDKDF (reference sequence). This CDR3 is CATSSSWGTRKTGELFF. Written as DNA, the CDR3 is TGTGCCACCAGCAGCTCCTGGGGGACACGCAAAACCGGGGAGCTGTTTTTT.

The rearrangement uses TRBV6-5 and TRBJ2-1; D is ambiguous. The germline V and J ends were trimmed by 6 bases and 5 bases, with 8 bases remaining between them. The CDR3 loop spans 12 amino acids. CDR1 and CDR2 from the germline V gene are MNHEY and SVGAGI. CDR3: CASSPSHNEQFF. Here the CDR3 DNA reads TGTGCCAGCAGCCCCAGTCACAATGAGCAGTTCTTC.

The chain joins TRBV5-5 to TRBJ1-4; 8 nucleotides line up with TRBD1. Germline-derived CDR1 and CDR2 are SGHKS and YYEKEE (reference sequence). The CDR3 spans 13 residues. Trimming cost V 6 bases and J 11 bases; bases outside gene matches: 9. In nucleotides, the CDR3 is TGTGCCAGCACCATCGCCCCAGGGGGCAAACTGTTTTTT. It codes for CASTIAPGGKLFF.

The gene calls are TRBV3-1 (or the pseudogene TRBV3-2) and TRBJ1-1; D not resolved. The CDR3 length is 14 residues. Germline loops: CDR1 LGHDT, CDR2 YNNKEL (reference sequence). Trimming pared 4 bases from V and 3 bases from J, leaving 12 bases between. The CDR3 DNA is TGTGCCAGCAGCCTCCAGGAAGCTGACACTGAAGCTTTCTTT. Translated: CASSLQEADTEAFF.

V and J are TRBV24-1 and TRBJ2-7, with TRBD1 matching over 10 bases. V lost 1 base and J lost 5; bases outside the gene matches: 4. The length of the CDR3 is 15 residues. The germline V gene encodes CDR1 KGHDR and CDR2 SFDVKD. The CDR3 nucleotides are TGTGCCACCAGTGATTTTGGGACAGGGGCAGACGAGCAGTACTTC. This sequence encodes CATSDFGTGADEQYF.

The chain links TRBV4-3 to TRBJ2-3; tentatively, D is TRBD2 (5 bases). Germline assignment: CDR1 LGHNA and CDR2 YSLEER. Trimming cost V 0 bases and J 1 base, with 5 bases left between them. This CDR3 contains 14 residues. The chain's CDR3 is CASSQEAGTDTQYF. DNA for the CDR3: TGCGCCAGCAGCCAAGAAGCGGGCACAGATACGCAGTATTTT.

The chain is built from TRBV6-2 or TRBV6-3 and TRBJ2-3, with 10 bases lining up with TRBD2. J lost 0 bases, V lost 0 bases, and 9 bases had no gene match. Germline CDR1 MNHEY, CDR2 SVGEGT. This CDR3 is built from 19 residues. This CDR3 reads CASSYSLRTSGASTDTQYF. For the CDR3, the DNA is TGTGCCAGCAGTTACTCACTCCGGACTAGCGGTGCTAGCACAGATACGCAGTATTTT.

Details on this clone: One junction end does not reproduce the germline sequence, and a read error may be involved. The chain joins TRBV2 to TRBJ1-2, with 10 bases identical to TRBD1. CDR3 size: 15 residues. Germline V gene data show CDR1 as SNHLY and CDR2 as FYNNEI. CDR3 amino acids: CASREGQGDYYGYTF. The CDR3 DNA reads TGTGCCAGCAGGGAAGGACAGGGGGATTACTATGGCTACACCTTC.

The chain joins TRBV5-8 to TRBJ1-5; the match to TRBD1 covers 9 bases. Germline values: CDR1 SGHTS, CDR2 YDEGEE. Trimming at V came to 4 bases and at J to 2 bases, leaving 7 bases not matched to a gene. This CDR3 comprises 16 residues. The DNA for the CDR3 is TGTGCCAGCAGCCTCGGGACAGGGTCGGGCAATCAGCCCCAGCATTTT. This encodes CASSLGTGSGNQPQHF.

V and J are TRBV19 and TRBJ1-5, with a possible D match to TRBD1 (5 bases). This CDR3 is 15 amino acids long. Germline V gene data show CDR1 as LNHDA and CDR2 as SQIVND (reference sequence). Trimming shortened V by 3 bases and J by 4 bases, and 13 bases separated the two germline ends. CDR3: CASSIFFGGNQPQHF. CDR3 DNA: TGTGCCAGTAGTATCTTTTTTGGGGGGAATCAGCCCCAGCATTTT.

The CDR3 region has the DNA TGTGCCAGCAGCCTTCGACAGGGGGCGGGCTATGGCTACACCTTC. This sequence encodes CASSLRQGAGYGYTF. The rearrangement links TRBV3-1 (or the pseudogene TRBV3-2) to TRBJ1-2; TRBD1 aligns across 10 bases. Trimming removed 4 bases from V and 4 bases from J; junction bases left unmatched: 6. The V gene's germline CDR1 is LGHDT and CDR2 YNNKEL (reference sequence). The CDR3 contains 15 residues.

V and J are TRBV9 and TRBJ2-7, with 10 bases matching TRBD2. The CDR3 extends over 17 amino acids. Trimming at V came to 3 bases and at J to 5 bases, leaving 14 bases not matched to a gene. Germline V lookup: CDR1 SGDLS, CDR2 YYNGEE. As DNA, the CDR3 is TGTGCCAGCAGCGCTCGCCAGGATAGCGGGGGGTCCAACGAGCAGTACTTC. Its translation: CASSARQDSGGSNEQYF.

This rearrangement joins TRBV28 to TRBJ1-2; a possible D gene is TRBD1 (5 bases). Trimming shortened V by 2 bases and J by 4 bases, and 8 bases separated the two germline ends. Germline assignment: CDR1 MDHEN and CDR2 SYDVKM. CDR3 length: 13 residues. Here the CDR3 reads CASSLGGGYGYTF. CDR3 nucleotide sequence: TGTGCCAGCAGTTTAGGGGGAGGCTATGGCTACACCTTC.

This clone came up once. V gene TRBV5-8 combines with J gene TRBJ2-7, with 12 bases matching TRBD1. Germline V gene data show CDR1 as SGHTS and CDR2 as YDEGEE. This CDR3 comprises 13 residues. The junction had 3 bases not matched to a gene; V was cut back by 4 bases and J by 7 bases. This CDR3 reads CASSRDRGREQYF. The CDR3 nucleotides read TGTGCCAGCAGCCGGGACAGGGGGCGAGAGCAGTACTTC.

The chain recombines TRBV6-2 or TRBV6-3 with TRBJ1-2; D may be TRBD1 (5 bases). CDR1 and CDR2 (germline): MNHEY, SVGEGT. V gave up 5 bases and J gave up 1 base, with 11 bases separating them. CDR3 length equals 14 residues. The CDR3 bases are TGTGCCAGCAGTCAATGGGGCATTAACTATGGCTACACCTTC. It translates to CASSQWGINYGYTF.

This clone has only one observation. The gene calls are TRBV7-2 and TRBJ2-7; D uncertain. This CDR3 is built from 14 residues. Germline values: CDR1 SGHTA, CDR2 FQGNSA. Trimming removed 6 bases at V and 2 bases at J, with 14 bases between. CDR3 nucleotides: TGTGCCAGCAGTCGGAGAAATGGCGCCTACGAGCAGTACTTC. Translating it yields CASSRRNGAYEQYF.

V usage is TRBV7-3 and J usage is TRBJ2-1; 8 bases line up with TRBD2. CDR1 and CDR2 from the germline V gene are SGHTA and FQGTGA. The CDR3 totals 14 residues. V lost 5 bases to trimming and J lost 7 bases; unmatched junction nucleotides: 7. CDR3 sequence reads: CASSLAGTSNEQFF. The DNA for the CDR3 is TGTGCCAGCAGCCTAGCCGGGACTAGTAATGAGCAGTTCTTC.

This clone was recorded a few times. The rearrangement uses TRBV5-1 and TRBJ1-1; the match to TRBD1 covers 8 bases. Germline loops: CDR1 SGHRS, CDR2 YFSETQ. The length of the CDR3 is 14 residues. The J segment lost 1 base and the V segment lost 8 bases, leaving 7 bases of the junction unmatched. The CDR3 DNA is TGCGCCAGTGCGACAGGGGCAGGGAACACTGAAGCTTTCTTT. This sequence encodes CASATGAGNTEAFF.

The V and J genes are TRBV5-1 and TRBJ2-1, with a possible D match to TRBD1 (5 bases). The CDR3 runs to 15 residues. Trimming removed 2 bases from V and 2 bases from J, with 11 bases in between. Per the germline V gene, CDR1 is SGHRS and CDR2 is YFSETQ. This CDR3 is CASSLGDSTYNEQFF. In DNA form, the CDR3 reads TGCGCCAGCAGCTTAGGAGACAGTACCTACAATGAGCAGTTCTTC. Full variable domain (outside the CDR3, taken from reference TRBV5-1 and TRBJ2-1): KAGVTQTPRYLIKTRGQQVTLSCSPISGHRSVSWYQQTPGQGLQFLFEYFSETQRNKGNFPGRFSGRQFSNSRSEMNVSTLELGDSALYLCASSLGDSTYNEQFFGPGTRLTVL.

The J gene is TRBJ1-2, the V gene TRBV7-9; D call uncertain. The CDR3 has 13 residues. V lost 5 bases to trimming and J lost 6 bases, with 13 bases between them. CDR1 is SEHNR and CDR2 is FQNEAQ in the germline V gene (reference sequence). The CDR3 sequence is CASSLIVQDGYTF. CDR3 DNA sequence: TGTGCCAGCAGCCTTATAGTGCAGGATGGCTACACCTTC.

The rearrangement links TRBV6-5 to TRBJ2-7; weak D call: TRBD1 (5 bases). The V gene lost 6 bases and the J gene lost 4 bases, with 10 bases spanning the gap. Germline V CDR1 and CDR2: MNHEY, SVGAGI. CDR3 size: 12 residues. Here the CDR3 reads CASRGRLYEQYF. The DNA of the CDR3 is TGTGCCAGCAGGGGGCGGTTATACGAGCAGTACTTC.

V usage is TRBV3-1 (or the pseudogene TRBV3-2) and J usage is TRBJ1-2; maybe TRBD1 (6 bases). The CDR3 has 13 residues. Looked up from germline, CDR1 is LGHDT and CDR2 is YNNKEL (reference sequence). V lost 4 bases and J 1 base, leaving 7 bases between the germline ends. The CDR3 nucleotides are TGTGCCAGCAGCCCACAGGGTAACTATGGCTACACCTTC. This translates into CASSPQGNYGYTF.

This clone occurred once. The chain couples TRBV28 to TRBJ2-2; 7 bases are a match to TRBD1. V was pared by 10 bases and J by 3 bases, with 14 bases of the junction left unmatched. The CDR3 covers 16 residues. Germline CDR1 and CDR2: MDHEN and SYDVKM. CDR3 DNA: TGTGCCACCTCCCGAGGTGACAGGGCAGACACCGGGGAGCTGTTTTTT. Translation: CATSRGDRADTGELFF. Supplemented by reference TRBV28 and TRBJ2-2, the full variable domain reads DVKVTQSSRYLVKRTGEKVFLECVQDMDHENMFWYRQDPGLGLRLIYFSYDVKMKEKGDIPEGYSVSREKKERFSLILESASTNQTSMYLCATSRGDRADTGELFFGEGSRLTVL.